Listed here is a single T cell receptor beta chain. The data originate from a study of T cells in narcolepsy. Here immunoSEQ multiplex PCR was the method, and the copy in TCRdb shows in-frame clones only, minus some. The table includes roughly 40,000 clones, roughly 88% detected once. The ends were cut back, 7 bases at V and 5 bases at J, with 15 bases in the middle. Germline CDR1 reads SGDLS; CDR2 reads YYNGEE. The CDR3 has 13 amino acids. This TCR was sampled from a human donor with narcolepsy. This chain joins TRBV9 and TRBJ1-1; tentative D call: TRBD1 (6 bases). The material sequenced was CD45RA- memory CD4+ T cells from PBMCs. The CDR3 reads CASGYQGGTEAFF. DNA of the CDR3: TGTGCCAGCGGCTATCAAGGGGGTACTGAAGCTTTCTTT.